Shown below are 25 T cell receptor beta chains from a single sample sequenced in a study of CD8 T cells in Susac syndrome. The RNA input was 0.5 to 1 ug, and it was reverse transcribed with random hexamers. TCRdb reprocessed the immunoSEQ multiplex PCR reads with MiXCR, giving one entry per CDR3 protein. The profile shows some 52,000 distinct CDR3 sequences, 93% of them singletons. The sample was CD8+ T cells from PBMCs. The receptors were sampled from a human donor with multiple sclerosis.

The CDR3 is CASSSSLEGDEQYF. The CDR3 DNA follows: TGTGCCAGCAGTTCCTCCCTGGAGGGAGACGAGCAGTACTTC. This rearrangement joins TRBV28 to TRBJ2-7, with D possibly matching TRBD2 (6 bases). Germline V gene lookup returns CDR1 MDHEN and CDR2 SYDVKM. V gave up 4 bases and J gave up 5 bases, with 15 bases separating them. CDR3 length: 14 amino acids.

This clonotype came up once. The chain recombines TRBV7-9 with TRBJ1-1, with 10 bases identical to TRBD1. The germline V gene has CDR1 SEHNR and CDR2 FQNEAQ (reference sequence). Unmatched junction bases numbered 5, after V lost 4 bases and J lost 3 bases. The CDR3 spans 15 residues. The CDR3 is CASSSTGTGDTEAFF. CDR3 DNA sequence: TGTGCCAGCAGCTCAACCGGGACAGGGGACACTGAAGCTTTCTTT.

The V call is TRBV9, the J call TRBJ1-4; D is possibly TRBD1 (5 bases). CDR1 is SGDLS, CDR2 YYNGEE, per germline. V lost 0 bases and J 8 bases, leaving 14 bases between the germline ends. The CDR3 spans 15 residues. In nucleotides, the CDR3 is TGTGCCAGCAGCGTAGCTGGCGGGGCAGGAGAAAAACTGTTTTTT. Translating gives CASSVAGGAGEKLFF.

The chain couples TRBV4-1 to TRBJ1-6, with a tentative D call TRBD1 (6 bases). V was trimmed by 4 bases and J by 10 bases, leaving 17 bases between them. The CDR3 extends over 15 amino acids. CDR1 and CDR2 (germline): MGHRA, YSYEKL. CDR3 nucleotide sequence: TGCGCCAGCAGCCCTTCTTACACAGGGAACTCACCCCTCCACTTT. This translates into CASSPSYTGNSPLHF.

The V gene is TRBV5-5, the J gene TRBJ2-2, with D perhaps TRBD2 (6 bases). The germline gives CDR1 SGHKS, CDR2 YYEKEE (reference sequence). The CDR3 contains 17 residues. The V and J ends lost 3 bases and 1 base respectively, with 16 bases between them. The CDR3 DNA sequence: TGTGCCAGCAGCTCTCCAAAAACGGGGGAGAACACCGGGGAGCTGTTTTTT. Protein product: CASSSPKTGENTGELFF.

The CDR3 protein is CASSWGLPLSYEQYF. The CDR3, as DNA: TGTGCCAGCAGTTGGGGACTACCCCTCTCCTACGAGCAGTACTTC. The chain joins TRBV27 to TRBJ2-7; 7 nucleotides agree with TRBD2. CDR3 length: 15 residues. CDR1 is MNHEY and CDR2 is SMNVEV in the germline V gene (reference sequence). Germline trimming cut 4 bases from V and 0 bases from J; bases unmatched to any gene: 6.

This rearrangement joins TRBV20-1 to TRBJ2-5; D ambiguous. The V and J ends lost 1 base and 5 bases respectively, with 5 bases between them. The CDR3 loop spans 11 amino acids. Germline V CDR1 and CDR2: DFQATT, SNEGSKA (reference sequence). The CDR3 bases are TGCAGTGCTAGAGCCGGGGAGACCCAGTACTTC. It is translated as CSARAGETQYF.

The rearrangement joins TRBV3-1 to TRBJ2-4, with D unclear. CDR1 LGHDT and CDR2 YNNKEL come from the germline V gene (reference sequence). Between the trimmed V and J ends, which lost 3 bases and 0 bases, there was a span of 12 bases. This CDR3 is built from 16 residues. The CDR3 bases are TGTGCCAGCAGCCAGGAGAGTGGTCTAGCCAAAAACATTCAGTACTTC. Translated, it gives CASSQESGLAKNIQYF.

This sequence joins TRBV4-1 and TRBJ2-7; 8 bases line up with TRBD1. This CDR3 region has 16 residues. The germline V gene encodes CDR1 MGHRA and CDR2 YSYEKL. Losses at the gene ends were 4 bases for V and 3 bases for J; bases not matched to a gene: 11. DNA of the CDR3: TGCGCCAGCAGCCTCTTGGGACAGGAGGGAATCTACGAGCAGTACTTC. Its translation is CASSLLGQEGIYEQYF.

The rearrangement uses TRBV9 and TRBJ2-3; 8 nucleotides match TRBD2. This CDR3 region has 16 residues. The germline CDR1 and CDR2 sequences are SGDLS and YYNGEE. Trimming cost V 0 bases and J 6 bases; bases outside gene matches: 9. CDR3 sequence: CASSVGGSGAFDTQYF. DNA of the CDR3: TGTGCCAGCAGCGTAGGAGGTAGCGGGGCCTTCGATACGCAGTATTTT.

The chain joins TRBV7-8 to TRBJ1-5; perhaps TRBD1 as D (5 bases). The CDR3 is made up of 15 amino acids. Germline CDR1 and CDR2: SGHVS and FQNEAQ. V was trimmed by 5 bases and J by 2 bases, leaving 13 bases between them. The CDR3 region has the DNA TGTGCCAGCAGCCCAGCAGGGTTTGGCAATCAGCCCCAGCATTTT. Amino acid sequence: CASSPAGFGNQPQHF.

CDR3 sequence: CASSFGDVEAFF. CDR3 nucleotides: TGTGCCAGCAGCTTTGGGGACGTTGAAGCTTTCTTT. The V call is TRBV7-9, the J call TRBJ1-1; D is possibly TRBD1 (5 bases). V gave up 3 bases and J gave up 7 bases, with 9 bases separating them. The CDR3 sequence is 12 residues long. CDR1 is SEHNR, CDR2 FQNEAQ, per germline (reference sequence).

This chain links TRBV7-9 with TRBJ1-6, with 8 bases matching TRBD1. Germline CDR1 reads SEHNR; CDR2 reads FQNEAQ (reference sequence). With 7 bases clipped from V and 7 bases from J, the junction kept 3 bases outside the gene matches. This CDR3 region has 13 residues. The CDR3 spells CASKQGENSPLHF. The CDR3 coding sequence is TGTGCCAGCAAACAGGGGGAGAATTCACCCCTCCACTTT.

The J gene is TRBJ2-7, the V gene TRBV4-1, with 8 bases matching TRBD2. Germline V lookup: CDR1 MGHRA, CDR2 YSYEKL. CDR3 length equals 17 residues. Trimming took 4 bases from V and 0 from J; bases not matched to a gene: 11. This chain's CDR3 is CASSPSSWRGASYEQYF. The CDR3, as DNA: TGCGCCAGCAGCCCCAGCTCTTGGCGGGGGGCCTCCTACGAGCAGTACTTC.

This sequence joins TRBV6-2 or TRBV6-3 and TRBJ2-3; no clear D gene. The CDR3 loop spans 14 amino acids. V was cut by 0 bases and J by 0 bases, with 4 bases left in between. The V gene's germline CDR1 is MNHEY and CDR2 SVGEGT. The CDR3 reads CASSYSESTDTQYF. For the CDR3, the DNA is TGTGCCAGCAGTTACTCAGAGAGCACAGATACGCAGTATTTT.

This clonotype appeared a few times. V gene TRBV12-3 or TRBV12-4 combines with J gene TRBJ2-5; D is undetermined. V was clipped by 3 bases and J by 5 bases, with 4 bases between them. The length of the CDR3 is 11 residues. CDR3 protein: CASSFGETQYF. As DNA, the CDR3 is TGTGCCAGCAGTTTTGGTGAGACCCAGTACTTC.

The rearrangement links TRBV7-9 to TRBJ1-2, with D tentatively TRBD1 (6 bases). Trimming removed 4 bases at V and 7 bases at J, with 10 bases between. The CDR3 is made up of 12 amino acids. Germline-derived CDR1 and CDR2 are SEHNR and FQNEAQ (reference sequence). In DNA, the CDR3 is TGTGCCAGCAGCTCACAGGGACGTGGCTACACCTTC. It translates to CASSSQGRGYTF.

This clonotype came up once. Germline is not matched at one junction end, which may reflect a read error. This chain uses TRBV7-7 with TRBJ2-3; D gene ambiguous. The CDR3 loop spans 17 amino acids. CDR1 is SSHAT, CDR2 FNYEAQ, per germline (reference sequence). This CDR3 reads CASSRRSRVGSTDTQYF. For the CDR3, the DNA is TGTGCTAGCAGCCGACGGAGCCGGGTCGGCAGCACAGATACGCAGTATTTT.

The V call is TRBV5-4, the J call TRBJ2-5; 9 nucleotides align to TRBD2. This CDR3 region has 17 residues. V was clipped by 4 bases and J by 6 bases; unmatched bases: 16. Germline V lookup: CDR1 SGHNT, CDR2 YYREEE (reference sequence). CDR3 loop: CASSPARTSAVWKTQYF. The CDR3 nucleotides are TGTGCCAGCAGCCCAGCACGGACTAGCGCGGTTTGGAAGACCCAGTACTTC.

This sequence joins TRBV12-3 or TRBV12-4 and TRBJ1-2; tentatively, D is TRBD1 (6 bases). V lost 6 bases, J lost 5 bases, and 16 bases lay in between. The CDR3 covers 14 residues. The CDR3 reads CASSFDRRLYGYTF. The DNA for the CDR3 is TGTGCCAGCAGCTTCGACAGGAGACTGTATGGCTACACCTTC.

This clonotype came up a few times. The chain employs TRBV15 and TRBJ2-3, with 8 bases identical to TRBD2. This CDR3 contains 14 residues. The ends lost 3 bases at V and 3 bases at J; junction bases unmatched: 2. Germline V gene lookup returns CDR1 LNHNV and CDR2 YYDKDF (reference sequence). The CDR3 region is CATSRSGGTDTQYF. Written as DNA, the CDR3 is TGTGCCACCAGCAGGAGCGGGGGAACAGATACGCAGTATTTT.

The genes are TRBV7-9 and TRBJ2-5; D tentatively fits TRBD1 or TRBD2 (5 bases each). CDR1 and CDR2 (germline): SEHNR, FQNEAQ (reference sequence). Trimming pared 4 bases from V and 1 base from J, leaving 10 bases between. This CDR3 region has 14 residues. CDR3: CASSYSGAQETQYF. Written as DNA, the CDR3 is TGTGCCAGCAGCTACTCCGGGGCCCAAGAGACCCAGTACTTC.

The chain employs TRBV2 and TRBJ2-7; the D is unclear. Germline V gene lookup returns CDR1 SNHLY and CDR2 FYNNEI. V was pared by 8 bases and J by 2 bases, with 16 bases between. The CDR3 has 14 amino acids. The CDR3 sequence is CASRSGPWAYEQYF. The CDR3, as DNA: TGTGCCAGCCGATCCGGGCCCTGGGCCTACGAGCAGTACTTC.

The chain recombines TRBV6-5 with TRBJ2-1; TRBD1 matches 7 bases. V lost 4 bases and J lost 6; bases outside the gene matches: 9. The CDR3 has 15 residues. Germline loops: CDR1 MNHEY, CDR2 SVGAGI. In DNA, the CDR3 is TGTGCCAGCAGTTTGGGACAGCCACCAACCAATGAGCAGTTCTTC. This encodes CASSLGQPPTNEQFF.

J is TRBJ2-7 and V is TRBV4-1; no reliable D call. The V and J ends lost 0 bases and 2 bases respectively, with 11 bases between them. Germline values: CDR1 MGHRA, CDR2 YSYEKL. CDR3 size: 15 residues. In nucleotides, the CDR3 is TGCGCCAGCAGCCAAGAATCTGGGGTCGCCTACGAGCAGTACTTC. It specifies CASSQESGVAYEQYF.